The entry below describes one T cell receptor beta chain. What it recognizes is unknown. Germline CDR1 is SGHRS and CDR2 is YFSETQ. The CDR3 runs to 18 residues. V lost 3 bases and J lost 0; bases outside the gene matches: 5. Study-level results: Tumor memory CD4+ T cell TCR gene usage was found to cluster with blood and lymph node memory CD4+ cells and with lymph node naive CD4+ cells. Tumor Tregs overlapped most with tumor, then blood, naive CD4+ cells. Larger-cohort validation covered only one TCR beta V-J rearrangement.

TCRdb called the 5' RACE reads again in MiXCR, with one record for every CDR3 protein. The table has approximately 58,000 distinct CDR3 sequences, around 24% seen once. The sorted Tregs were CD4+CD25+CD127-/low cells. The clonotype was recovered from a female donor with breast cancer. Sample: tumor-infiltrating Tregs sorted from the breast tumor. V gene TRBV5-1 combines with J gene TRBJ2-6; the match to TRBD2 covers 11 bases. DNA for the CDR3: TGCGCCAGCAGCTATGGACTAGCGGGTAACTCTGGGGCCAACGTCCTGACTTTC. Its translation: CASSYGLAGNSGANVLTF.